This TCR beta chain was sequenced during a study of cytotoxic CD8 clonotypes in ibrutinib-treated CLL. Turning to the study itself: Partial responses totalled about 24 and complete responses 2; after median roughly 70 months, roughly 14 remained remitted and roughly twelve progressed.

With sequencing, the targeted depth ranged from 1 in 200,000 to 1 in 1 million T cells. The protocol was immunoSEQ multiplex PCR, while the TCRdb copy is restricted to in-frame clones and leaves out a portion. The data contain about 68,000 clones, more than 60% of them seen just once; the ten biggest clones take up approximately 5%. The germline gives CDR1 GTSNPN, CDR2 SVGIG (reference sequence). The CDR3 sequence is 13 residues long. V gave up 0 bases and J gave up 4 bases, with 7 bases separating them. Frozen PBMC stocks contributed around 2 micrograms of genomic DNA to the TCR beta libraries. Sequences were derived from PBMCs, sampled after 12 months of ibrutinib treatment. The clonotype was recovered from a human donor with chronic lymphocytic leukemia. This chain joins TRBV30 and TRBJ1-5; unclear D gene. Written as DNA, the CDR3 is TGTGCCTGGAGTGTACGTGGGAATCAGCCCCAGCATTTT. Residues: CAWSVRGNQPQHF. Full variable domain (rest looked up from reference TRBV30 and TRBJ1-5): SQTIHQWPATLVQPVGSPLSLECTVEGTSNPNLYWYRQAAGRGLQLLFYSVGIGQISSEVPQNLSASRPQDRQFILSSKKLLLSDSGFYLCAWSVRGNQPQHFGDGTRLSIL.